What follows describes a single TCR beta chain. This entry belongs to a study of blood T cell repertoires in COVID-19. The overall study: Acute-phase and convalescent COVID-19 samples originated in the United States, Italy and Spain.

In the source study's methods: Quantification of nucleated cells was approximated via reference gene primer amplification. TCRdb's table, derived via immunoSEQ multiplex PCR, lists solely in-frame clones and lacks some. V and J calls and clone size are given by that table; D and trimming were obtained from the DNA. Of tens of thousands of clones in the sample, 70% to 90% were seen once. Trimming cost V 0 bases and J 3 bases; bases outside gene matches: 6. The CDR3 is 16 amino acids. CDR1 is MNHEY and CDR2 is SVGEGT in the germline V gene. The chain joins TRBV6-2 or TRBV6-3 to TRBJ1-1, with TRBD1 matching over 8 bases. Source material: peripheral blood. This TCR was sampled from a woman older than 75 with active or convalescent COVID-19. The CDR3 loop reads CASSYSTGAGDTEAFF. In DNA, the CDR3 is TGTGCCAGCAGTTACTCGACAGGGGCAGGGGACACTGAAGCTTTCTTT.